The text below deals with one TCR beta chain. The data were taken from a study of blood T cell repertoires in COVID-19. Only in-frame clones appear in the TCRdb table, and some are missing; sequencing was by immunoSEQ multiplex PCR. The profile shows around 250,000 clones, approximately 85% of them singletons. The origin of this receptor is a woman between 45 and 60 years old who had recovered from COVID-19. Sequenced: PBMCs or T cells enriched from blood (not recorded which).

As DNA, the CDR3 is TGTGCCAGCAGCTTTCCCGGGAACACTGAAGCTTTCTTT. Its translation: CASSFPGNTEAFF. This sequence joins TRBV5-5 and TRBJ1-1; D uncertain. V lost 2 bases to trimming and J lost 1 base, with 6 bases between them. Looked up from germline, CDR1 is SGHKS and CDR2 is YYEKEE (reference sequence). The CDR3 consists of 13 residues. The full variable domain, with the rest looked up from reference TRBV5-5 and TRBJ1-1, is DAGVTQSPTHLIKTRGQQVTLRCSPISGHKSVSWYQQVLGQGPQFIFQYYEKEERGRGNFPDRFSARQFPNYSSELNVNALLLGDSALYLCASSFPGNTEAFFGQGTRLTVV.